The 7 T cell receptor beta chains below were found in one sample sequenced in a study of blood T cells in healthy people across ages. The use of a sample-barcoded 5' primer and a J-beta primer mix characterized a second PCR of 7 to 11 cycles. TCRdb analysed the 5' RACE reads with MiXCR anew, one entry per CDR3 protein. The sample yields about 780,000 distinct CDR3 sequences, approximately 24% seen once. This sample also appeared in a second study, on T cells of mothers and their children.

Sequencing was carried out using blood. The receptors were gathered from a boy aged 5 to 17 in good health.

The V call is TRBV7-9, the J call TRBJ1-2; no clear D gene. Germline lookup yields CDR1 SEHNR and CDR2 FQNEAQ (reference sequence). This CDR3 has 12 residues. V gave up 0 bases and J gave up 7 bases, with 6 bases separating them. The CDR3 DNA is TGTGCCAGCAGCTTAGCGCTTCGTGGCTACACCTTC. Translation: CASSLALRGYTF.

This clonotype came up many times. CDR3 sequence: CASRRGVQETQYF. DNA for the CDR3: TGTGCCAGCAGACGAGGGGTTCAAGAGACCCAGTACTTC. V and J are TRBV11-2 and TRBJ2-5; D tentatively fits TRBD1 or TRBD2 (5 bases each). CDR3 length: 13 residues. The germline V gene has CDR1 SGHAT and CDR2 FQNNGV. With 6 bases removed from V and 2 bases from J, the gap between germline ends came to 10 bases.

The count of this clonotype is one. The V and J genes are TRBV6-5 and TRBJ1-2, with D tentatively TRBD1 (6 bases). Germline V gene data show CDR1 as MNHEY and CDR2 as SVGAGI. The CDR3 runs 15 residues. Trimming took 0 bases from V and 5 from J, leaving 13 bases between them. The DNA for the CDR3 is TGTGCCAGCAGTTACTCCCCCGGGACACATTATGGCTACACCTTC. This encodes CASSYSPGTHYGYTF.

This chain uses TRBV5-1 with TRBJ2-1; 7 bases are a match to TRBD2. The end of the DNA is better explained by TRBJ2-7, so the J call may be wrong. The CDR3 consists of 16 residues. CDR1 is SGHRS and CDR2 is YFSETQ in the germline V gene. CDR3 sequence (DNA): TGCGCCAGCAGCTTGGAGCCTAGCGGTTTGACCTACGAGCAGTACTTC. Translation: CASSLEPSGLTYEQYF.

As concerns this clonotype: Without the conserved terminal phenylalanine or tryptophan, this CDR3 likely stems from a read error. This sequence joins TRBV2 and TRBJ2-3, with no clear D. Germline values: CDR1 SNHLY, CDR2 FYNNEI. This CDR3 has 14 residues. V was pared by 1 base and J by 5 bases, with 10 bases between. CDR3 in amino acids: CASSEGSRLDTQYL. The CDR3 nucleotides read TGTGCCAGCAGTGAAGGCTCAAGATTAGATACGCAGTATCTT.

CDR3 in DNA: TGTGCCAGCAGTTCCCTTCCGACTCGAGCCCCCACAGATACGCAGTATTTT. Translating it yields CASSSLPTRAPTDTQYF. The chain joins TRBV27 to TRBJ2-3; D not certain. V lost 4 bases to trimming and J lost 2 bases, with 19 bases between them. From germline, CDR1 is MNHEY and CDR2 SMNVEV (reference sequence). The CDR3 contains 17 residues.

This clonotype was observed a few times. The chain has TRBV6-4 and TRBJ1-3; D not certain. CDR3 length: 13 amino acids. V was cut by 4 bases and J by 4 bases, with 8 bases left in between. CDR1 and CDR2 from the germline V gene are MRHNA and SNTAGT. The CDR3 region is CASSVEAGNTIYF. Here the CDR3 DNA reads TGTGCCAGCAGTGTGGAAGCGGGAAACACCATATATTTT.